One sample yielded the 14 T cell receptor beta chains listed below, sequenced in a study of T cells in Graves' hyperthyroidism and ophthalmopathy. Researchers amplified the TCR beta CDR3 regions from RNA transcripts. Researchers ran a first-round RT-PCR on the TCR CDR3 using the HTBI primer set. Via MiXCR, TCRdb re-called the multiplex PCR reads, giving one row per CDR3 protein. The sample includes hundreds of thousands of distinct CDR3 sequences, about two fifths of them seen just once. The specimen sequenced was blood. All receptors derive from a man aged 18 to 30 with Graves' hyperthyroidism.

This clonotype was counted ten times or more. The V call is TRBV7-6, the J call TRBJ2-7; D unresolved. V was pared by 1 base and J by 4 bases, with 11 bases between. Germline lookup yields CDR1 SGHVS and CDR2 FNYEAQ. The CDR3 is made up of 14 amino acids. CDR3 nucleotide sequence: TGTGCCAGCAGCTTAGGCAGGATCACGTACGAGCAGTACTTC. It encodes CASSLGRITYEQYF.

The rearrangement links TRBV5-6 to TRBJ1-2; maybe TRBD1 (6 bases). V lost 4 bases, J lost 4 bases, and 11 bases lay in between. CDR1 is SGHDT and CDR2 is YYEEEE in the germline V gene. The CDR3 is made up of 13 amino acids. The CDR3 DNA sequence: TGTGCCAGCAGCCCGATGGGGGCCTATGGCTACACCTTC. Translated, it gives CASSPMGAYGYTF. The variable domain in full, with the rest retrieved from reference TRBV5-6 and TRBJ1-2, is DAGVTQSPTHLIKTRGQQVTLRCSPKSGHDTVSWYQQALGQGPQFIFQYYEEEERQRGNFPDRFSGHQFPNYSSELNVNALLLGDSALYLCASSPMGAYGYTFGSGTRLTVV.

This clonotype showed up just a few times. The chain is built from TRBV6-4 and TRBJ2-2; D not resolved. The length of the CDR3 is 14 residues. Germline loops: CDR1 MRHNA, CDR2 SNTAGT. With 6 bases removed from V and 4 bases from J, the gap between germline ends came to 12 bases. The CDR3, as DNA: TGTGCCAGCAGCACTCTAGATGCCACCGGGGAGCTGTTTTTT. Encoded protein: CASSTLDATGELFF.

This clonotype was found once. The chain combines TRBV12-3 or TRBV12-4 with TRBJ1-4, with D perhaps matching TRBD1 (6 bases). The V and J ends lost 5 bases and 5 bases respectively, with 18 bases between them. CDR3 length equals 16 residues. The CDR3 reads CASSLGGGAWNEKLFF. Written as DNA, the CDR3 is TGTGCCAGCAGTCTTGGAGGGGGGGCTTGGAATGAAAAACTGTTTTTT.

This clonotype was counted at least ten times. The gene calls are TRBV6-1 and TRBJ1-6; 9 bases fit TRBD1. This CDR3 is built from 14 residues. Germline lookup yields CDR1 MNHNS and CDR2 SASEGT. V was clipped by 10 bases and J by 7 bases; unmatched bases: 8. The CDR3 DNA reads TGTGCCATCATACGGGACAGGGTCAATTCACCCCTCCACTTT. Translated: CAIIRDRVNSPLHF.

The table lists this clonotype with many counts. In nucleotides, the CDR3 is TGTGCCAGCATGCCAGGACAGTCTGAAGCTTTCTTT. Its protein product is CASMPGQSEAFF. V and J are TRBV2 and TRBJ1-1; possibly TRBD1 for D (6 bases). Looked up from germline, CDR1 is SNHLY and CDR2 is FYNNEI. V dropped 7 bases and J dropped 6 bases, with 12 bases sitting between them. The CDR3 runs to 12 residues.

The V call is TRBV5-1, the J call TRBJ2-7; D may correspond to TRBD1 or TRBD2 (5 bases each). The CDR3 runs 13 residues. Trimming removed 4 bases from V and 1 base from J, with 9 bases in between. Germline lookup yields CDR1 SGHRS and CDR2 YFSETQ. The CDR3 reads CASSAGASYEQYF. As DNA, the CDR3 is TGCGCCAGCAGCGCCGGGGCTTCCTACGAGCAGTACTTC.

With respect to this clonotype: A much larger clonotype is one base distant, so this may be a read error. V is TRBV9 and J is TRBJ2-7; D is unclear. In germline, CDR1 is SGDLS, CDR2 YYNGEE. This CDR3 has 10 residues. V shed 7 bases and J shed 9 bases, with 11 bases lying between them. CDR3 loop: CASPRLGQYF. The CDR3 DNA is TGTGCCAGCCCCCGGCTTGGGCAGTACTTC.

This clonotype was detected many times. V gene TRBV20-1 combines with J gene TRBJ1-5, with 9 bases aligning to TRBD1. J lost 3 bases, V lost 3 bases, and 3 bases had no gene match. CDR3 length: 14 residues. The germline gives CDR1 DFQATT, CDR2 SNEGSKA (reference sequence). The CDR3 sequence: CSARGQGNNQPQHF. The CDR3 DNA follows: TGCAGTGCTAGGGGACAGGGAAACAATCAGCCCCAGCATTTT.

This clonotype was recorded many times. This chain uses TRBV7-8 with TRBJ1-6; D perhaps matches TRBD1 (5 bases). The germline gives CDR1 SGHVS, CDR2 FQNEAQ. V was pared by 4 bases and J by 7 bases, with 14 bases between. The length of the CDR3 is 15 residues. The CDR3 DNA reads as TGTGCCAGCAGCTCAGATCCCGGGACGAATTCACCCCTCCACTTT. It is translated as CASSSDPGTNSPLHF. Filled out from reference TRBV7-8 and TRBJ1-6, the complete variable domain reads GAGVSQSPRYKVAKRGQDVALRCDPISGHVSLFWYQQALGQGPEFLTYFQNEAQLDKSGLPSDRFFAERPEGSVSTLKIQRTQQEDSAVYLCASSSDPGTNSPLHFGNGTRLTVT.

The chain is built from TRBV12-3 or TRBV12-4 and TRBJ1-1; maybe TRBD1 (6 bases). This CDR3 has 16 residues. The germline V and J ends were trimmed by 3 bases and 4 bases, with 18 bases remaining between them. The CDR3 sequence is CASSFRPRGGSTEAFF. In nucleotides, the CDR3 is TGTGCCAGCAGTTTTAGGCCGAGGGGGGGGAGCACTGAAGCTTTCTTT.

At least ten counts were recorded for this clonotype. The junction and the germline gene differ at one end; a read error may be behind it. The chain has TRBV7-7 and TRBJ2-2; 13 bases match TRBD2. This CDR3 contains 16 residues. Per germline, CDR1 SSHAT and CDR2 FNYEAQ (reference sequence). CDR3 sequence reads: CASSRLAGGNTGELFF. The CDR3 region has the DNA TGTGCTAGCAGCCGACTAGCGGGAGGGAACACCGGGGAGCTGTTTTTT.

This chain links TRBV14 with TRBJ2-5; D remains unclear. The V end lost 4 bases, the J end lost 2 bases, and 8 bases lay between the germline ends. The germline CDR1 and CDR2 sequences are SGHDN and FVKESK. The CDR3 consists of 13 residues. The CDR3 sequence: CASSRNRQETQYF. CDR3 in DNA: TGTGCCAGCAGCCGAAACAGACAAGAGACCCAGTACTTC. Filled out from reference TRBV14 and TRBJ2-5, the complete variable domain reads EAGVTQFPSHSVIEKGQTVTLRCDPISGHDNLYWYRRVMGKEIKFLLHFVKESKQDESGMPNNRFLAERTGGTYSTLKVQPAELEDSGVYFCASSRNRQETQYFGPGTRLLVL.

This rearrangement joins TRBV5-5 to TRBJ2-6; tentatively, D is TRBD1 (7 bases). V was trimmed by 1 base and J by 0 bases, leaving 17 bases between them. Germline CDR1 reads SGHKS; CDR2 reads YYEKEE (reference sequence). The CDR3 extends over 19 amino acids. DNA of the CDR3: TGTGCCAGCAGCTTGAGGGGGGCAGGGGGATTCTCTGGGGCCAACGTCCTGACTTTC. It specifies CASSLRGAGGFSGANVLTF.